What follows is one TCR beta chain and its context. Its target is not known. This sample is part of a study of cytomegalovirus exposure and HLA in healthy donors. Study-wide results and limits: According to reports, the classifier identified cytomegalovirus status with high specificity and sensitivity.

This CDR3 is 12 amino acids long. The V end lost 11 bases, the J end lost 4 bases, and 13 bases lay between the germline ends. Germline lookup yields CDR1 MNHEY and CDR2 SVGAGI. Primers included in the PCR were 60 Vbeta and 13 Jbeta primers. The repertoire was sequenced with immunoSEQ multiplex PCR; TCRdb's copy has only in-frame clones and lacks some. The data contain some 160,000 clones, around three quarters of them singletons. The sample consisted of PBMCs. The TCR sequence derives from a middle-aged man in good health and CMV-seronegative. This chain joins TRBV6-5 and TRBJ2-3; a weak D match, TRBD2 (5 bases). CDR3 nucleotides: TGTGCCGCGGGCAGCAACCCAGATACGCAGTATTTT. Encoded protein: CAAGSNPDTQYF.